This T cell receptor beta chain was sequenced during a study of T cells in Graves' hyperthyroidism and ophthalmopathy (dated by TCRdb to the late 2010s). At the level of the whole study: Peripheral blood was sampled at the time of initial diagnosis, prior to any treatment. Prospective prediction of ophthalmopathy was tested in an independent validation cohort of fewer than 20 hyperthyroidism patients and 15 to 17 patients who later progressed to ophthalmopathy. After blood sampling, hyperthyroidism patients were treated with methimazole at a starting dose of 30 mg daily, and ophthalmopathy patients were treated with high-dose intravenous methylprednisolone. The 75 to 100 discovery patients were divided at random into training and test sets in a 7:3 ratio. In addition, the study compared T-cell repertoires in thyroid tissue and in blood from about six Graves' hyperthyroidism patients. To identify TCR V-J signatures that set the groups apart, the researchers used a discovery cohort of 90 to 100 patients, made up of fewer than 50 with Graves' ophthalmopathy and some 60 with stable Graves' hyperthyroidism. TCR Vbeta CDR3 sequencing of approximately 140 peripheral blood samples (over 40 ophthalmopathy, 75 hyperthyroidism and some 17 progressor patients) is reported in the paper.

Paper-wide results and their limitations: During validation, the model predicted progression to ophthalmopathy a median of approximately six months ahead of onset, with almost 71% sensitivity and 72.22% specificity. Sample size was not statistically predetermined, and blinding of investigators to group allocation was not performed. Ophthalmopathy was separated from stable hyperthyroidism by a 13 V-J signature model, with about 86% sensitivity and roughly 84% specificity obtained in cross-validation and 80%/75% obtained in testing. Most expanded thyroid clonotypes (frequency above 0.001) were also found in blood, which suggests that blood repertoires may mirror thyroid immune responses.

A patient counted as having stable Graves' hyperthyroidism if no progression to ophthalmopathy occurred over 18 months of follow-up. Hyperthyroidism patients were aged 18 to 65 years and newly diagnosed, with disease duration of less than 2 months. Exclusion was applied to patients with uncontrolled infections, other autoimmune diseases, pregnancy or lactation. Diagnoses were based on clinical symptoms, serum thyroxine and TRAb, thyroid ultrasound and orbital computed tomography. Ficoll-Paque density gradient centrifugation was used to isolate PBMCs from around 10 ml of fresh peripheral blood. Trizol reagent was used to extract total RNA, and RNA quality was then checked on an Agilent 2100 Bioanalyzer. The V end loses 7 bases and the J end loses 6 bases, and a stretch of 13 bases separates them. The CDR3, from cysteine to phenylalanine, totals 12 residues. The retained sequence is limited to the CDR3, 36 bases, with the frame set at the first base. From a lookup of the germline V gene (reference sequence), CDR1 and CDR2 are LGHDT and YNNKEL.

The count of this clonotype is one. Its recognized antigen is unknown. The sample holds no much larger clone one base away, and base qualities are not on file. A read on its own is weak evidence. The TCR beta CDR3 regions were amplified from RNA transcripts. For the first round of RT-PCR on the TCR CDR3, the HTBI primer set was used together with the Qiagen OneStep RT-PCR kit. A second multiplex PCR round built the libraries, followed by size selection and purification. Libraries were sequenced paired-end with 100 bp reads on an Illumina HiSeq2000. Under the source paper's analysis protocol: SOAPnuke was used to process the raw data, throwing out any read that contained adapters or uncalled bases, had a mean Phred below 15, or lacked an exact constant-primer or identifier match. COPE v1.2.5 was used to merge high-quality paired reads, and clonotypes were defined as unique nucleotide sequences. MiTCR v1.1 was used to align clonotypes to the IMGT TRBV, TRBD and TRBJ reference segments. The analysis included only V-J combinations with a frequency above 0.0001, which together covered roughly 99% of the repertoires. The TCS score was defined as the ratio of F50 (clonal expansion) to E x V (chaos), calculated using BLOSUM62-based TCRdist between CDR3 peptides within each V-J. Welch's t-statistics and random forest reduced fewer than 600 V-J features to roughly 13, which were used in a naive Bayes classifier (R e1071). In-frame beta chains were kept once TCRdb had trimmed the public reads at Q25 with fastp and called clones with MiXCR. Entries are consolidated by CDR3 protein sequence, retaining the most common genes and DNA. None of the V and J calls come from the authors' own analysis; TCRdb made them. The sample records 300,000 to 400,000 distinct CDR3 sequences, 21% of which are singletons. Together, the top ten hold under 55% of the sample.

The source of this sequence is a woman in her forties or fifties with Graves' hyperthyroidism. The sequenced sample consisted of blood. The rearranged chain carries TRBV3-1 and TRBJ2-7; the D region possibly corresponds to TRBD2 (7 bases align). Read as DNA, the sequence is TGTGCCAGCAAGAGGGGGGGACTCGAGCAGTACTTC. Protein translation: CASKRGGLEQYF.